This T cell receptor beta chain derives from a study of blood T cell repertoires in COVID-19. Study-level information: Samples representing acute and convalescent COVID-19 were sourced from the United States, Italy and Spain. Sample material is recorded as cDNA or gDNA derived from T cells, B-cell-depleted T cells, or PBMCs.

The CDR3 loop spans 15 amino acids. Germline CDR1 is SGDLS and CDR2 is YYNGEE. The V end lost 0 bases, the J end lost 5 bases, and 14 bases lay between the germline ends. TCRdb's table, derived via immunoSEQ multiplex PCR, lists solely in-frame clones and lacks some. The sample holds about 230,000 clones, over 70% seen once. The source of this sequence is a man aged 35 to 55 with acute or convalescent COVID-19. Input material: peripheral blood. The V and J genes are TRBV9 and TRBJ2-5; maybe TRBD2 (7 bases). This chain's CDR3 is CASSVAGGGGETQYF. Here the CDR3 DNA reads TGTGCCAGCAGCGTAGCAGGCGGGGGCGGGGAGACCCAGTACTTC.